This TCR beta chain was obtained from a study of a mutant IDH1 vaccine in newly diagnosed glioma. The wider study: Prior therapy was radiotherapy, temozolomide, or both; most received both. Whole-study findings and limits: Apparently unrelated to pseudoprogression were changes in the top peripheral T cell clonotypes. Among patients, around 95% showed immune responses induced by the vaccine.

V was pared by 4 bases and J by 4 bases, with 13 bases between. The CDR3 consists of 14 residues. Germline V gives CDR1 MGHRA, CDR2 YSYEKL. The protocol was immunoSEQ multiplex PCR, while the TCRdb copy is restricted to in-frame clones and leaves out a portion. The data contain 15,000 or so clones, about 80% of them singletons. Only a few counts were recorded for this clone. The antigen remains unidentified. As for time point: baseline, week 1 (first vaccination visit). The treatment was: pre-vaccination baseline after standard-of-care therapy. New IDH1-mutant, ATRX-lost WHO grade 3 or 4 astrocytomas occurred in donors.

The sequence derives from a man aged 35 to 55 with glioma. The sequencing used PBMCs, collected from a glioma patient treated with radiotherapy, temozolomide or both. The rearrangement joins TRBV4-1 to TRBJ2-5; a possible D gene is TRBD2 (5 bases). The CDR3 loop is CASSLQEEGETQYF. For the CDR3, the DNA is TGCGCCAGCAGCCTCCAGGAAGAGGGAGAGACCCAGTACTTC.